This T cell receptor (beta chain) was captured in a study of T cells in Graves' hyperthyroidism and ophthalmopathy. Study results and caveats: In the analysis, a 13 V-J model separated ophthalmopathy from stable hyperthyroidism.

About this clonotype: Its specificity is unknown.

TCR beta CDR3 regions were amplified from RNA transcripts. Using the HTBI primer set, a first-round RT-PCR was run on the TCR CDR3. Each CDR3 protein is one row after TCRdb ran MiXCR on the multiplex PCR reads. Here the sample spans 450,000 to 600,000 distinct CDR3 sequences, about 14% being singletons. Patients aged 18 to 65 had newly diagnosed hyperthyroidism lasting under 2 months. CDR1 and CDR2 from the germline V gene are SGHTA and FQGNSA. The ends were cut back, 0 bases at V and 8 bases at J, with 10 bases in the middle. The CDR3 loop spans 14 amino acids. Input material: blood. The TCR originated in a woman aged 40-49 years with Graves' hyperthyroidism. V and J are TRBV7-2 and TRBJ2-2; no reliable D call. The CDR3 region is CASSLAGLGGELFF. The CDR3 coding sequence is TGTGCCAGCAGCTTAGCAGGGTTGGGAGGGGAGCTGTTTTTT.